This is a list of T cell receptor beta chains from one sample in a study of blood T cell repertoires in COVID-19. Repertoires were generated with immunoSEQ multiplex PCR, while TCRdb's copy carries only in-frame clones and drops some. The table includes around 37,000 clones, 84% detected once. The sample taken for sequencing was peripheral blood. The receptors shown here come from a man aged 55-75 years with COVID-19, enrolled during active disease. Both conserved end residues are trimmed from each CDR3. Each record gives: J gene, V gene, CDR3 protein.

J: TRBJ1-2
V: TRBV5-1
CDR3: ASSEGRDGYT

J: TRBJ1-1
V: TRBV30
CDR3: AWSRMGQNTEAF

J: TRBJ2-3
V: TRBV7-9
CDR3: ASSLAQKFADTQY

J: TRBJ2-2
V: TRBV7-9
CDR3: ASSLPGQGAPGELF

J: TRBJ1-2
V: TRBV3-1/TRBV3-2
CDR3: ASSQDRGHGYT

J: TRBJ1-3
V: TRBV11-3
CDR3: ASQGPGNTIY

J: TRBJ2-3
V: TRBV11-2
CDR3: ASSFWGRASENTQY

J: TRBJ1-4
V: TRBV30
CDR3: AWKEVNEKLF

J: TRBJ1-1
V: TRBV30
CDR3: AWSVREGSSEAF

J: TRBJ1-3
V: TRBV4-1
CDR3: ASSQGTGAGNTIY

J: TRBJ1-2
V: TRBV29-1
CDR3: SAQGAGYGYT

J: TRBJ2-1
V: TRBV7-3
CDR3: ASSLRLSSGSNEQF

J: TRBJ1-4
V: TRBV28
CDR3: ASSFLRAAGEKLF

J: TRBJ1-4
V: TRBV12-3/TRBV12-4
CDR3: ASSAGGEKLF

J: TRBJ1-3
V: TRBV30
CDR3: AWSVLGGTGNTIY

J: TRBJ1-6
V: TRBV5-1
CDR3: ASSWSGDHNSPLH

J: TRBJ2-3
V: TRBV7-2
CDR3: ASSLDRVHTDTQY

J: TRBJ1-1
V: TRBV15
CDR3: ATSLHRDRGAEAF

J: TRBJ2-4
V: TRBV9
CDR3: ASSVGGVEAKNIQY

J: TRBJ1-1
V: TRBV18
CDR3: ASSPPSGTEAF

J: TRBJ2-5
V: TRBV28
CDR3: ASSTGQQETQY

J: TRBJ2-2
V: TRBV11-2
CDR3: ASSLQGVTGELF

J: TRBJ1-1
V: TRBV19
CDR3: ASSEGGLDTEAF

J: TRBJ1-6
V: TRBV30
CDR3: AWSVRTGGSPLH

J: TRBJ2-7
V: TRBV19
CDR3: ASSLTDRGPYEQY

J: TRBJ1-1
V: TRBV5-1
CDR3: ASSLSQGPEGAF

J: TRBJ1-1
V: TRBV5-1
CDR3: ASSLGQAGTEAF

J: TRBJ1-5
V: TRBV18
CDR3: ASSPSTGGNQPQH

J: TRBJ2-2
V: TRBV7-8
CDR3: ASSSGTGPTGELF

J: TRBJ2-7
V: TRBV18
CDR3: ASSPQRGLYEQY

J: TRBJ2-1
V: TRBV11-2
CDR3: ASRRTYNEQF

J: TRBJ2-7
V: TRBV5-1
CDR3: ASSFSGYPYEQY

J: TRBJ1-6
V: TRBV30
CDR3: AWSVPGVDSPLH

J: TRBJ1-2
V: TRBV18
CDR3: ASSPNLERRGYT

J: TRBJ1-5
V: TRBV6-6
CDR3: ATKTGTGNQPQH

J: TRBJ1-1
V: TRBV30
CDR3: AWTVDRGTEAF

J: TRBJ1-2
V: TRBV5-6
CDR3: ASSLRGGSYGYT

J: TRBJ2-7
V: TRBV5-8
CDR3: ASSYRRDTFSYEQY

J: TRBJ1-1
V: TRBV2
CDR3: ASRLSRDTEAF

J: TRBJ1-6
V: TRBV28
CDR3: ASGRTGEPSPLH

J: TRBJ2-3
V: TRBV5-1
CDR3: ASSPGQKDTQY

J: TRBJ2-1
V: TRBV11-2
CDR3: ASSLARTTTYNEQF

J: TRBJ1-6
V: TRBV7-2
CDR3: ASSLGAGMGSPLH

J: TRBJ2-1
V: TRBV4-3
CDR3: ASSLDREQF

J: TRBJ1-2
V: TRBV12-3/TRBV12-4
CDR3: ASSSDSSLGYT

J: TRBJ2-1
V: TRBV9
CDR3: ASSVGDRGLNEQF